The source of this T cell receptor (beta chain) is a study of cytotoxic CD8 clonotypes in ibrutinib-treated CLL. This CDR3 is 14 amino acids long. Germline V gene lookup returns CDR1 SGHTA and CDR2 FQGNSA. The V end lost 2 bases, the J end lost 1 base, and 8 bases lay between the germline ends. The table came from immunoSEQ multiplex PCR; TCRdb's copy has only in-frame clones and leaves some out. The table has about 130,000 clones, over 75% seen once. The sequence was collected from a human donor with chronic lymphocytic leukemia. The source was PBMCs, collected after 24 months of ibrutinib treatment. V and J are TRBV7-2 and TRBJ1-1; D unclear. This CDR3 reads CASSLTLGNTEAFF. The CDR3, as DNA: TGTGCCAGCAGCTTAACACTGGGGAACACTGAAGCTTTCTTT.